This is a list of T cell receptor beta chains from one sample in a study of blood T cell repertoires in COVID-19. TCRdb's copy holds only in-frame clones and misses some; the assay was immunoSEQ multiplex PCR. Of roughly 200,000 clones listed, around 90% were seen once; the top ten hold 2.6%. The sequenced sample consisted of PBMCs or T cells enriched from blood (not recorded which). Receptor source: a woman in her twenties or thirties who had recovered from COVID-19. Both conserved end residues are part of each CDR3. Fields, in order: V gene, CDR3 protein.

>TRBV6-6
CASSSRQGKNEQYF
>TRBV13
CASSSGGNSNQPQHF
>TRBV11-2
CASSLSGSYGYTF
>TRBV7-9
CASSPKLGQGGYNEQFF
>TRBV11-2
CASSLGYRTSGQETQYF
>TRBV7-2
CASSLVAGATGELFF
>TRBV4-3
CASSQARDRTGYGYTF
>TRBV6-1
CASSEEVGVSGYTF
>TRBV5-8
CASSLGGQGPPETQYF
>TRBV9
CASSVGGGVSYEQYF
>TRBV11-3
CASSLGAGKEGYTF
>TRBV7-2
CASSLELVLNTGELFF
>TRBV5-4
CASSLQGGTNEKLFF
>TRBV4-1
CASSQGFAGEINYGYTF
>TRBV27
CASKISGANTEAFF
>TRBV19
CASRTGTNTGELFF
>TRBV11-1
CASMGAEDYEQYF
>TRBV27
CASSLSSGVGYEQYF
>TRBV7-3
CASSPPGTGFPLNTGELFF
>TRBV27
CASSRQGADYGYTF
>TRBV6-6
CASSYSAGYTGELFF
>TRBV7-6
CASSFGDRPTDTQYF
>TRBV5-4
CASSLDGLSNTEAFF
>TRBV29-1
CSVPGGASNTEAFF
>TRBV18
CASSPTGSTDTQYF
>TRBV4-3
CASSQGVTGSYEQYF